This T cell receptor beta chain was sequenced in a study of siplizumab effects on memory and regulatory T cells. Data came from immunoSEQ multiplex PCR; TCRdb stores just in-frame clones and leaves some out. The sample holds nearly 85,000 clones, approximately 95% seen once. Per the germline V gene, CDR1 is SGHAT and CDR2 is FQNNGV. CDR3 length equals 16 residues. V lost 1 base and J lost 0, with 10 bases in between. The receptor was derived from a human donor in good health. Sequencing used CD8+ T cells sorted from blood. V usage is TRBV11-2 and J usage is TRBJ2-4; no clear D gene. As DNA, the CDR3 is TGTGCCAGCAGCTTAGCAGAGCCACGAGCCAAAAACATTCAGTACTTC. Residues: CASSLAEPRAKNIQYF.